This TCR beta chain was identified in a study of CXCR3-negative and CXCR3-positive naive CD8 T cells. TRB cDNA was prepared as libraries by UMI-labeled 5' RACE. TCRdb reprocessed the 5' RACE reads; each CDR3 protein has one entry and no DNA is given. The table for this sample gives 45,000 to 55,000 distinct CDR3 sequences. Germline CDR1 and CDR2: SNHLY and FYNNEI. This CDR3 region has 15 residues. The chain recombines TRBV2 with TRBJ1-6. The receptor comes from a human donor in good health. Some clones in this sample may be carry-over from other donors' samples. Sequenced: memory CD8+ T cells from blood. CDR3 sequence reads: CASSRFPEPNSPLHF.